This T cell receptor beta chain was found in a study of blood T cell repertoires in COVID-19. Overall study: Donors in the United States, Italy and Spain gave samples during acute or convalescent COVID-19. PBMCs, B-cell-depleted T cells, or T cells provided the cDNA or gDNA that made up the material.

The CDR3 extends over 14 amino acids. V lost 11 bases and J lost 4; bases outside the gene matches: 7. Germline V gives CDR1 MNHEY, CDR2 SVGAGI. Original analysis: Amplified reference gene primers provided the basis for estimating nucleated cell counts. Measured with immunoSEQ multiplex PCR; TCRdb has only the in-frame clones, and not every one. The V and J calls and clone size are taken from that table; D and trimming were inferred from the DNA. The data hold about 210,000 clones, with more than 75% observed a single time. The specimen was peripheral blood. The TCR was taken from a woman between 40 and 50 years old with acute or convalescent COVID-19. J is TRBJ2-1 and V is TRBV6-5, with 11 bases aligning to TRBD1. CDR3 protein: CASQGQGAYNEQFF. CDR3 sequence (DNA): TGTGCCTCCCAAGGACAGGGGGCTTACAATGAGCAGTTCTTC.